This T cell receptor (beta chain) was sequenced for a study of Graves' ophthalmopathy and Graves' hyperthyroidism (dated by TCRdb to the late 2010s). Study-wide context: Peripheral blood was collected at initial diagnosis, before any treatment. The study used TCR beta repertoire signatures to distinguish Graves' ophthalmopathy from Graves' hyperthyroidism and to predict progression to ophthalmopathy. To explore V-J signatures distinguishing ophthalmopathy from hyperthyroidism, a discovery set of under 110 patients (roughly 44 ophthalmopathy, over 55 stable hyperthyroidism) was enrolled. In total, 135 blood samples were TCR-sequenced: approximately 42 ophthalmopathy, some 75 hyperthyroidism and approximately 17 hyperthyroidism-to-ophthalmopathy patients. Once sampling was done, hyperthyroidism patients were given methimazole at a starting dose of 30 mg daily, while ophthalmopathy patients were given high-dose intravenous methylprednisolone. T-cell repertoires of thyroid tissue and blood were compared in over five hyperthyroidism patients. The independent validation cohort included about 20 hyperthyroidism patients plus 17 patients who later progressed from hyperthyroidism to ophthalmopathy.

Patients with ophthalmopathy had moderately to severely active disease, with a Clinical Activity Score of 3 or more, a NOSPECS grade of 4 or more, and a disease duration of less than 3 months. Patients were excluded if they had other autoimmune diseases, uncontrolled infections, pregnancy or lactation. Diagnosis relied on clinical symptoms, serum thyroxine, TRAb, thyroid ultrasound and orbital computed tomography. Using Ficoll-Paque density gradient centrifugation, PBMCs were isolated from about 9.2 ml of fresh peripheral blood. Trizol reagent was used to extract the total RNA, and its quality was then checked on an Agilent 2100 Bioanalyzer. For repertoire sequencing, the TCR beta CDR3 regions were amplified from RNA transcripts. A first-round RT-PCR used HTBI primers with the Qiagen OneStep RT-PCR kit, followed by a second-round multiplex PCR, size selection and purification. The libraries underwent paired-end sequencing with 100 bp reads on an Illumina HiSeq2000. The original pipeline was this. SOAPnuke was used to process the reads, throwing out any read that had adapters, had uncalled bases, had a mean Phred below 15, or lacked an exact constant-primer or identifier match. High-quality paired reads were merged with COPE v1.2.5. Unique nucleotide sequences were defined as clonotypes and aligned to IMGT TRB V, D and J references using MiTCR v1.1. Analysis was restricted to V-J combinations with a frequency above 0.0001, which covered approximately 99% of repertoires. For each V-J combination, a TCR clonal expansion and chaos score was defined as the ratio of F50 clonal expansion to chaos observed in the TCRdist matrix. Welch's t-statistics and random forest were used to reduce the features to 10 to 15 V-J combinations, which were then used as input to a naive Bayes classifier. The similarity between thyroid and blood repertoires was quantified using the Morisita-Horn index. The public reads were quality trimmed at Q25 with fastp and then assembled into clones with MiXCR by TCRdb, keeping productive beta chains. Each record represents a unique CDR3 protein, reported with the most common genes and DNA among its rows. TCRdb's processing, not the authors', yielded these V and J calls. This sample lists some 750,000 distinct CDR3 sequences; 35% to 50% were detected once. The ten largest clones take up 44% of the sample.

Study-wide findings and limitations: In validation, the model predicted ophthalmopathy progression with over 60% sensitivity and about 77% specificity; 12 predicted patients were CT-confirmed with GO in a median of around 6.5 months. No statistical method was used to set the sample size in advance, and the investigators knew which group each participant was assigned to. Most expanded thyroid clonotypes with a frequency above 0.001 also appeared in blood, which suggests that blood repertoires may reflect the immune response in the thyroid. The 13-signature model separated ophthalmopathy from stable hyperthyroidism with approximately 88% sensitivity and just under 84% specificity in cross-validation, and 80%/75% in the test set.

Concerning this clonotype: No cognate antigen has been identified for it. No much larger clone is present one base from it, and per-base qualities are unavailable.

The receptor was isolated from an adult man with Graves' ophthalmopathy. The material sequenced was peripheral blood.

The DNA sequence reads TGTGCCAGCAGCTTGGTTGGAGGGCCGGGAGGCTACACCTTC. The resulting protein is CASSLVGGPGGYTF. The V and J segments used are TRBV5-8 and TRBJ1-2, with the D gene not clear enough to name. Its CDR3 holds 14 amino acids, cysteine through phenylalanine. The retained sequence is limited to the CDR3, 42 bases, with the frame set at the first base. From a lookup of the germline V gene, CDR1 and CDR2 are SGHTS and YDEGEE. Between the V and J ends, shortened by 0 bases and 8 bases respectively, the junction contains 14 bases.